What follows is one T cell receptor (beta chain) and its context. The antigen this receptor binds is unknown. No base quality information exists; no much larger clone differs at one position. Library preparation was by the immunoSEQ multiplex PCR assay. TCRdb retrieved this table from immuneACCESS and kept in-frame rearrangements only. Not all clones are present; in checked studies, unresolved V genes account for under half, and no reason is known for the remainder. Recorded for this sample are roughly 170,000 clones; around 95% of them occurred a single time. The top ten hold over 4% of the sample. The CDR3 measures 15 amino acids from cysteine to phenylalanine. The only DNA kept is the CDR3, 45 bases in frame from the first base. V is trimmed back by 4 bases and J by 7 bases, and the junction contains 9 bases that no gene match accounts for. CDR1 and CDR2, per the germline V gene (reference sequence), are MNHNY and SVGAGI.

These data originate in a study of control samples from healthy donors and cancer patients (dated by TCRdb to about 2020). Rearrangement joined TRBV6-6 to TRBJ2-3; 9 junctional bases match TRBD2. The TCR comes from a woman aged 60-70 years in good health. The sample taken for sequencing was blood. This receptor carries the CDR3 CASSSVGGLAYTQYF. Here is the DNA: TGTGCCAGCAGTTCGGTGGGGGGACTAGCATATACGCAGTATTTT.